The 15 T cell receptor beta chains presented below share a single source sample, sequenced in a study of human T cells and chemical hapten exposure. TCRdb re-called the RACE reads through MiXCR, storing one row per CDR3 protein. The sample yields about 84,000 distinct CDR3 sequences, about 10% seen once. Time point meaning: patch test 2, 6 weeks after DPC sensitization. The treatment here: therapeutic diphenylcyclopropenone sensitization with weekly scalp DPC. Sequenced material: whole blood, taken in connection with sensitization to the hapten diphenylcyclopropenone (DPC). These receptors were taken from a woman between 45 and 65 years old with alopecia areata. Some clones in this sample may be carry-over from other donors' samples.

This clonotype was detected many times. For the CDR3, the DNA is TGCGCCAGCAGCTTGGTGGCGGGGGGGGCAGATACGCAGTATTTT. Its translation: CASSLVAGGADTQYF. The V call is TRBV5-1, the J call TRBJ2-3; 9 bases map to TRBD2. Germline trimming cut 0 bases from V and 4 bases from J; bases unmatched to any gene: 3. This CDR3 spans 15 amino acids. The V gene's germline CDR1 is SGHRS and CDR2 YFSETQ.

This clonotype was recorded at least ten times. V usage is TRBV20-1 and J usage is TRBJ2-2; TRBD2 matches 8 bases. Looked up from germline, CDR1 is DFQATT and CDR2 is SNEGSKA (reference sequence). The CDR3 contains 15 residues. V trimming: 3 bases; J trimming: 7 bases; junction bases outside the gene matches: 10. The CDR3 DNA reads TGCAGTGCTAGGGAGCGGGAGTCGGGCTTCGGGGAGCTGTTTTTT. Translated, it gives CSARERESGFGELFF.

This clonotype was counted between two and nine times. This sequence joins TRBV7-9 and TRBJ2-7; D not resolved. This CDR3 has 13 residues. V gave up 5 bases and J gave up 2 bases, with 10 bases separating them. Germline loops: CDR1 SEHNR, CDR2 FQNEAQ (reference sequence). The CDR3 nucleotides read TGTGCCAGCAGCGCCCCAGCAACCTACGAGCAGTACTTC. Amino acids: CASSAPATYEQYF.

V and J are TRBV7-2 and TRBJ2-3; D gene uncertain. CDR1 and CDR2 (germline): SGHTA, FQGNSA. Trimming shortened V by 5 bases and J by 0 bases, and 12 bases separated the two germline ends. This CDR3 is 15 amino acids long. This CDR3 reads CASSRWLPSTDTQYF. The CDR3 coding sequence is TGTGCCAGCAGCCGCTGGCTTCCTAGCACAGATACGCAGTATTTT.

This clonotype was seen a few times. This chain links TRBV12-3 or TRBV12-4 with TRBJ2-5; the match to TRBD2 covers 11 bases. V gave up 6 bases and J gave up 4 bases; unmatched junction bases: 4. CDR3 length: 14 amino acids. The CDR3 DNA reads TGTGCCAGCAGCCACGGGACTAGCGGAGAGACCCAGTACTTC. As protein: CASSHGTSGETQYF.

This clonotype has ten or more counts. The CDR3 DNA reads as TGTGCCAGCAGGTCGAGGGGCGCTGGGGACTATGGCTACACCTTC. It specifies CASRSRGAGDYGYTF. The gene calls are TRBV11-2 and TRBJ1-2, with D possibly TRBD1 on 5 matching bases. The germline V gene encodes CDR1 SGHAT and CDR2 FQNNGV. The V and J ends lost 6 bases and 3 bases respectively, with 17 bases between them. CDR3 length equals 15 residues.

The genes are TRBV7-9 and TRBJ1-1; the D is unclear. The CDR3 is 15 residues long. Germline CDR1 reads SEHNR; CDR2 reads FQNEAQ (reference sequence). V shed 0 bases and J shed 1 base, with 9 bases lying between them. The CDR3 spells CASSLAGSPNTEAFF. The CDR3 DNA follows: TGTGCCAGCAGCTTAGCTGGCAGTCCGAACACTGAAGCTTTCTTT.

This clonotype was counted a few times. This sequence joins TRBV11-2 and TRBJ1-1; D unresolved. Germline CDR1 is SGHAT and CDR2 is FQNNGV. The CDR3 has 15 residues. Between the trimmed V and J ends, which lost 3 bases and 5 bases, there was a span of 16 bases. Here the CDR3 reads CASSFTTTGGTEAFF. The CDR3, as DNA: TGTGCCAGCAGCTTTACCACCACGGGTGGAACTGAAGCTTTCTTT.

This clonotype was recorded a few times. The chain recombines TRBV11-1 with TRBJ2-1; D gene unclear. CDR1 and CDR2 (germline): SGHAT, FQDESV (reference sequence). This CDR3 comprises 17 residues. Trimming cost V 2 bases and J 0 bases, with 14 bases left between them. The CDR3 DNA follows: TGTGCCAGCAGCTTACTGGGCCAGAGGAGCTCCTACAATGAGCAGTTCTTC. Residues: CASSLLGQRSSYNEQFF.

This clonotype was detected ten times or more. This chain joins TRBV20-1 and TRBJ2-7; D call uncertain. The CDR3 length is 13 residues. The V gene's germline CDR1 is DFQATT and CDR2 SNEGSKA (reference sequence). Trimming took off 5 bases at V and 0 bases at J, with 11 bases between the two ends. The DNA for the CDR3 is TGCAGTGCTCCGGACGGAAACTCCTACGAGCAGTACTTC. Protein: CSAPDGNSYEQYF.

This clonotype came up many times. V gene TRBV6-1 combines with J gene TRBJ1-1; D call uncertain. The V gene's germline CDR1 is MNHNS and CDR2 SASEGT. There are 13 residues in the CDR3. V dropped 4 bases and J dropped 3 bases, with 9 bases sitting between them. Here the CDR3 DNA reads TGTGCCAGCAGTGTTGGCGGGTACACTGAAGCTTTCTTT. Its translation is CASSVGGYTEAFF.

The chain carries TRBV13 and TRBJ2-3; the D gene is possibly TRBD2 (6 bases). CDR3 length: 15 residues. Trimming removed 5 bases from V and 4 bases from J, with 16 bases in between. Looked up from germline, CDR1 is PRHDT and CDR2 is FYEKMQ (reference sequence). The DNA of the CDR3 is TGTGCCAGCAGCCCTAGGCGGGGCCCCCCAGATACGCAGTATTTT. It encodes CASSPRRGPPDTQYF.

The table lists this clonotype with a few counts. This rearrangement joins TRBV20-1 to TRBJ1-5; 8 bases agree with TRBD1. CDR1 is DFQATT and CDR2 is SNEGSKA in the germline V gene (reference sequence). The CDR3 loop spans 15 amino acids. Trimming at V came to 5 bases and at J to 6 bases, leaving 12 bases not matched to a gene. The CDR3 DNA is TGCAGTGCTGCGGGAGGACAGGGAATAATTCAGCCCCAGCATTTT. It specifies CSAAGGQGIIQPQHF.

V and J are TRBV20-1 and TRBJ2-1, with 7 bases lining up with TRBD2. Germline V gives CDR1 DFQATT, CDR2 SNEGSKA (reference sequence). The CDR3 spans 16 residues. The V segment lost 3 bases and the J segment 2 bases; nucleotides outside the gene matches: 10. The CDR3 DNA sequence: TGCAGTGCTAGTGCGGCGGGAGAAGTCCCCTACAATGAGCAGTTCTTC. It translates to CSASAAGEVPYNEQFF.

V usage is TRBV28 and J usage is TRBJ2-7; TRBD2 agrees at 7 bases. The CDR3 is made up of 14 amino acids. V dropped 5 bases and J dropped 6; count of bases not matched to a gene: 10. Germline V gene lookup returns CDR1 MDHEN and CDR2 SYDVKM. CDR3 sequence (DNA): TGTGCCAGCAGTACCGGGACTACGTTTAGCGAGCAGTACTTC. It yields the protein CASSTGTTFSEQYF.